This T cell receptor beta chain was recorded in a study of T cells after posttransplantation cyclophosphamide. Generated by immunoSEQ multiplex PCR, the TCRdb table keeps only in-frame clones and is missing some. The sample consists of 15,000 to 20,000 clones, under 80% of them appearing once. Cyclophosphamide on days +3 and +4 followed busulfan-fludarabine conditioning and a marrow graft. The germline V and J ends were trimmed by 6 bases and 8 bases, with 11 bases remaining between them. Germline CDR1 is MNHNS and CDR2 is SASEGT. The CDR3 totals 13 residues. The specimen was PBMCs, collected after an allogeneic stem cell transplant with post-transplant cyclophosphamide. The source of this sequence is a young adult male patient who received an allogeneic stem cell transplant from a related donor, was CMV-positive, and had acute GVHD only. Some T cells may originate from the graft donor. The rearrangement joins TRBV6-1 to TRBJ1-6; maybe TRBD1 (5 bases). In nucleotides, the CDR3 is TGTGCCAGCAGGCCCCTGGGGCATTCACCCCTCCACTTT. Protein product: CASRPLGHSPLHF.